This T cell receptor beta chain was recovered during a study of CD8+CD57+ T cells in acquired aplastic anemia. This CDR3 spans 17 amino acids. The V gene end was trimmed by 6 bases and the J gene end by 0 bases; junction bases not matched to a gene: 8. Germline-derived CDR1 and CDR2 are SGHTA and FQGTGA. The sequenced patients had an expansion of CD8+CD57+ cells seen by flow cytometry. Patients were therapy-naive when their blood was sampled. For CDR3 and TCR beta VDJ profiling, genomic DNA was the template used. TCRdb reprocessed the reads with MiXCR, giving one entry per CDR3 protein. The sample includes around 220,000 distinct CDR3 sequences, approximately 51% of them seen just once. To note about this clonotype: Its cognate antigen is unknown.

Study results and limitations: With respect to CD8+ Simpson's diversity, patients and controls did not differ significantly.

The receptor comes from a human donor with aplastic anemia. Sample: sorted CD4+, CD8+, or CD8+CD57+ T cells (not recorded which) from PBMCs. The chain is built from TRBV7-3 and TRBJ2-6; 7 bases are a match to TRBD1. Here the CDR3 reads CASSGWDRNSGANVLTF. CDR3 sequence (DNA): TGTGCCAGCAGTGGATGGGACAGAAACTCTGGGGCCAACGTCCTGACTTTC. The whole variable domain, remainder taken from reference TRBV7-3 and TRBJ2-6, is GAGVSQTPSNKVTEKGKYVELRCDPISGHTALYWYRQSLGQGPEFLIYFQGTGAADDSGLPNDRFFAVRPEGSVSTLKIQRTERGDSAVYLCASSGWDRNSGANVLTFGAGSRLTVL.